This T cell receptor beta chain is drawn from a study of lymphopenia after photon versus proton radiotherapy. Sequenced by immunoSEQ multiplex PCR; TCRdb stores in-frame clones only, minus some. The sample holds 40,000 to 45,000 clones; about four fifths are singletons and the top ten take 20% to 25%. Overall study findings and caveats: Relative stability marked proton patients; photon patients lost diversity and naive cells.

V lost 0 bases, J lost 6 bases, and 15 bases lay in between. Looked up from germline, CDR1 is SEHNR and CDR2 is FQNEAQ (reference sequence). The CDR3 loop spans 15 amino acids. Notes on this clone: Its antigen is unknown.

The chain has TRBV7-9 and TRBJ2-7; D may be TRBD2 (7 bases). This clonotype was obtained from a woman between 65 and 79 years old with pancreatic cancer. The sequencing here drew on peripheral blood, taken from a patient treated with proton-based radiotherapy. The CDR3 reads CASSLAGGRVFEQYF. CDR3 DNA: TGTGCCAGCAGCTTAGCCGGGGGGCGCGTTTTCGAGCAGTACTTC.